The entry below gives a single T cell receptor (beta chain) sequence along with its context. Its antigen target is currently unknown. Base-call qualities are not available, and no considerably larger clone is one nucleotide away. This entry is derived from a study of blood T cell repertoires in COVID-19 (dated by TCRdb to about 2020). Looking at the study overall: Samples from collaborators originated in the United States, Italy and Spain and spanned both the acute and convalescent phases of COVID-19. The prospective study material was composed of cDNA or gDNA derived from T cells, B-cell-depleted T cells, or PBMCs. Subjects who had been exposed to COVID-19, were actively infected with it, or had recovered from it provided the deeply sampled blood TCRbeta repertoires that made up the dataset. The repertoires were released in a freely available public database meant as a resource for research on the immune response to SARS-CoV-2. The samples were drawn from the first 160 participants of the ongoing ImmuneRACE study and from more than 1,000 subjects provided by 6 global collaborators. The sample metadata nearly always contained a de-identified subject ID, COVID-19 status, age in years and sex. HLA class I and class II types, where available, came from metadata supplied by the sample provider rather than from assay-based typing. Study-level results and caveats: The amount of clinical and demographic metadata varied by source and participant and was provided uncurated.

The CDR3, cysteine through phenylalanine, is 14 amino acids long. The only DNA kept is the CDR3, 42 bases in frame from the first base. CDR1 and CDR2 (SGHTA, FQGNSA) derive from the germline V gene. Trimming costs V 4 bases and J 2 bases, and their ends lie 8 bases apart. TCRbeta CDR3 regions were amplified from genomic DNA by means of the immunoSEQ Assay, a bias-controlled multiplex PCR. In the original analysis: Nucleated cell counts per sample were estimated from amplification of reference gene primers within the assay. Sequence reads were collapsed and filtered to measure the absolute abundance of every unique TCRbeta CDR3 rearrangement. For each sample, productive Simpson clonality was calculated as the square root of Simpson's diversity index across productive rearrangements. This is the immuneACCESS table as TCRdb keeps it, with only in-frame sequences that have V and J called. A part of the clones is gone; compared with another copy, unresolved V genes explain less than half, and the rest is unexplained. That table gives V, J and clone size, and the DNA gave D and trimming. The sample table records 89,000 or so clones; around 85% of these occur just once. Roughly 12% of the sample goes to the ten largest clones.

Collaborating institutions collected whole blood in K2EDTA tubes following their own protocols. For TCRbeta analysis, collaborators shipped samples in one of three forms: frozen whole blood, isolated PBMCs, or DNA extracted from either of those sample types. The chain is assembled from TRBV7-2 and TRBJ2-2, and possibly TRBD1, on 5 matching bases. This clonotype was obtained from a human donor in a cohort sampled during active COVID-19. Sample: peripheral blood. The CDR3 corresponds to CASSSGHNTGELFF. The nucleotide sequence is given as TGTGCCAGCAGCTCAGGACATAACACCGGGGAGCTGTTTTTT.